This TCR beta chain was profiled in a study of OX40 agonist ivuxolimab in advanced cancers. Study-level information: A male proportion of over 70% was recorded, with mean age roughly 60 years and range roughly 23 to 85. Prior anti-PD-1, anti-PD-L1 or anti-CTLA-4 therapy was allowed; around 43% had some.

Using immunoSEQ multiplex PCR, the repertoire was profiled, and TCRdb retains in-frame clones only, with some absent. The sample lists 65,000 to 70,000 clones, about 90% occurring once. CDR3 length: 17 amino acids. Trimming stripped 4 bases from V and 0 bases from J, with 17 bases between. Per the germline V gene, CDR1 is LGHNA and CDR2 is YNFKEQ. The gene calls are TRBV4-2 and TRBJ2-3; D might be TRBD1 or TRBD2, each matching 5 bases. This specimen was CD4+ or CD8+ T cells sorted from blood, taken in a trial of the OX40 agonist ivuxolimab. The receptor was derived from an adult with an advanced solid tumor such as melanoma, head and neck, liver or kidney cancer. In DNA, the CDR3 is TGTGCCAGCAGCCGCCAACGGGACGCCGGAAGCACAGATACGCAGTATTTT. Translation: CASSRQRDAGSTDTQYF.